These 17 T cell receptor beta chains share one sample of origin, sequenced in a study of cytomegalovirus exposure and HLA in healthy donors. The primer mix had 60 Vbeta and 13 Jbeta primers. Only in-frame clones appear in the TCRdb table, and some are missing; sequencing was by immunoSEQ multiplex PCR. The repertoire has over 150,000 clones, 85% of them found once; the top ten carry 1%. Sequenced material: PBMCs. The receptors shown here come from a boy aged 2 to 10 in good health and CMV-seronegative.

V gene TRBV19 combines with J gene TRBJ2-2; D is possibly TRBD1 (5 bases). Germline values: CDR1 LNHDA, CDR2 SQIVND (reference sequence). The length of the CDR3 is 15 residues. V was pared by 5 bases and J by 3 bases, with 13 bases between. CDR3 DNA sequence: TGTGCCAGTAGTCTCGCCAGGGTAGACACCGGGGAGCTGTTTTTT. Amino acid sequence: CASSLARVDTGELFF.

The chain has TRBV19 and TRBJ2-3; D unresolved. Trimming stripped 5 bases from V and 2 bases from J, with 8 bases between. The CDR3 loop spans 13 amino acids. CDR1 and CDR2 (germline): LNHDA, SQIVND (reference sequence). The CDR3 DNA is TGTGCCAGTAGTTCGTTATCCACAGATACGCAGTATTTT. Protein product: CASSSLSTDTQYF.

CDR3 residues: CASSSSQGQETQYF. The CDR3 DNA is TGTGCCAGTAGTAGCTCTCAGGGCCAAGAGACCCAGTACTTC. This chain joins TRBV19 and TRBJ2-5, with D possibly TRBD1 on 5 matching bases. Germline assignment: CDR1 LNHDA and CDR2 SQIVND (reference sequence). The CDR3 is 14 amino acids. The germline V and J ends were trimmed by 4 bases and 1 base, with 10 bases remaining between them.

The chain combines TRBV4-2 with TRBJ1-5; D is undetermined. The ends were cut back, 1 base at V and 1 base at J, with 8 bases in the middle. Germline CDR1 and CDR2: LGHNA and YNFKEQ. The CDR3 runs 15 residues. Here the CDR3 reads CASSQGAQSNQPQHF. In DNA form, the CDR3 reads TGTGCCAGCAGCCAAGGGGCGCAGAGCAATCAGCCCCAGCATTTT.

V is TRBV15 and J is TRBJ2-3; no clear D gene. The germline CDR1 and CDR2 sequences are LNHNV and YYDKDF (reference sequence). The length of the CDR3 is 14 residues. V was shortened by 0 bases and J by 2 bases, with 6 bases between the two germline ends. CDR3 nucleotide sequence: TGTGCCACCAGCAGAGAACATTACACAGATACGCAGTATTTT. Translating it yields CATSREHYTDTQYF. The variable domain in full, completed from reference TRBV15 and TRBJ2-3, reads DAMVIQNPRYQVTQFGKPVTLSCSQTLNHNVMYWYQQKSSQAPKLLFHYYDKDFNNEADTPDNFQSRRPNTSFCFLDIRSPGLGDTAMYLCATSREHYTDTQYFGPGTRLTVL.

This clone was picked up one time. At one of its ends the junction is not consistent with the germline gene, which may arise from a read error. CDR3 loop: CASSLGLAASYEQYF. As DNA, the CDR3 is TGTGCCAGCAGTTTGGGACTAGCGGCCTCCTACGAGCAGTACTTC. The rearrangement uses TRBV5-6 and TRBJ2-7, with TRBD2 identical over 11 bases. The CDR3 is made up of 15 amino acids. The V gene's germline CDR1 is SGHDT and CDR2 YYEEEE. The variable domain in full, completed from reference TRBV5-6 and TRBJ2-7, reads DAGVTQSPTHLIKTRGQQVTLRCSPKSGHDTVSWYQQALGQGPQFIFQYYEEEERQRGNFPDRFSGHQFPNYSSELNVNALLLGDSALYLCASSLGLAASYEQYFGPGTRLTVT.

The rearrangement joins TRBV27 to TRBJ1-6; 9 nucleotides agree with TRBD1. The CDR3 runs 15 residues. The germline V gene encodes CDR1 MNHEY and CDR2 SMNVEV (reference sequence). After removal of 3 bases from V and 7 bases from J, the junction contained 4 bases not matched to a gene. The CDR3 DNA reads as TGTGCCAGCAGTTTCCAGACAGGGGGGAATTCACCCCTCCACTTT. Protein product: CASSFQTGGNSPLHF.

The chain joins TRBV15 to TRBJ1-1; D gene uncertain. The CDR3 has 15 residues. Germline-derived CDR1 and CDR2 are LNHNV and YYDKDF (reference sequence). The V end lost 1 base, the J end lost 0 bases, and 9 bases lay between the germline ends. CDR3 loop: CATSRVAVLNTEAFF. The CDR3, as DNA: TGTGCCACCAGCAGAGTTGCGGTTTTGAACACTGAAGCTTTCTTT. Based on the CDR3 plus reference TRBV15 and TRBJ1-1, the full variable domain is DAMVIQNPRYQVTQFGKPVTLSCSQTLNHNVMYWYQQKSSQAPKLLFHYYDKDFNNEADTPDNFQSRRPNTSFCFLDIRSPGLGDTAMYLCATSRVAVLNTEAFFGQGTRLTVV.

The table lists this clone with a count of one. The CDR3 region is CASSFSGSDTQYF. CDR3 nucleotide sequence: TGTGCCAGCAGCTTCTCGGGGTCAGATACGCAGTATTTT. The rearrangement joins TRBV11-3 to TRBJ2-3, with D tentatively TRBD2 (5 bases). Germline V gene sequence: CDR1 SGHNT, CDR2 YENEEA. V lost 3 bases to trimming and J lost 4 bases, with 8 bases between them. The CDR3 is made up of 13 amino acids.

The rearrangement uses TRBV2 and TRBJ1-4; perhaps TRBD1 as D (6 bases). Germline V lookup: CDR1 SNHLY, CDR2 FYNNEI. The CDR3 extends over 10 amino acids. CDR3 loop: CALGGEKLFF. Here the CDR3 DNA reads TGTGCGTTAGGGGGTGAAAAACTGTTTTTT.

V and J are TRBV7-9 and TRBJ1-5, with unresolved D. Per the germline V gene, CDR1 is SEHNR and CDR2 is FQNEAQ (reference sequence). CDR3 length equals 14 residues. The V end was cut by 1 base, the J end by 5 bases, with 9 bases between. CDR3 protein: CASSLGGSDQPQHF. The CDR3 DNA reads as TGTGCCAGCAGCTTAGGAGGGTCCGATCAGCCCCAGCATTTT.

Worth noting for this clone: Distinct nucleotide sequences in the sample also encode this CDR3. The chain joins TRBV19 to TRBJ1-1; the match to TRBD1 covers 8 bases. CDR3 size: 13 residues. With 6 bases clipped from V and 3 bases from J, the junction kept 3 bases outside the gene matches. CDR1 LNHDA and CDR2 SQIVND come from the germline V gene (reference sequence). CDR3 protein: CASSTDRDTEAFF. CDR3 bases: TGTGCCAGTAGCACGGACAGGGACACTGAAGCTTTCTTT.

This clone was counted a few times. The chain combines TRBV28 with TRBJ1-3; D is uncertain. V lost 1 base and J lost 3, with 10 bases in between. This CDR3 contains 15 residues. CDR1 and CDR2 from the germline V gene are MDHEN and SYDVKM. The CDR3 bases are TGTGCCAGCAGTTTATCGGGAAGAGATGGAAACACCATATATTTT. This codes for CASSLSGRDGNTIYF.

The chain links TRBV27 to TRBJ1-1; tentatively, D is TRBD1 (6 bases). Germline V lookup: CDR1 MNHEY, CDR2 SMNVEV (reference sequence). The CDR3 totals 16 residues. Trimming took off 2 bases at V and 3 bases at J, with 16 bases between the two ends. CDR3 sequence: CASSLTGISAYTEAFF. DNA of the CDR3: TGTGCCAGCAGTTTAACAGGGATTAGCGCGTACACTGAAGCTTTCTTT.

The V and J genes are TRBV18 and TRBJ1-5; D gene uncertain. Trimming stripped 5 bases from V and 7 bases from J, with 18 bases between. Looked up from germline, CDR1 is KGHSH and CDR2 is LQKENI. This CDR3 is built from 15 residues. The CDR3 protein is CASSSTPIDQQPQHF. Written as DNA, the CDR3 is TGTGCCAGCTCATCGACACCTATAGACCAGCAGCCCCAGCATTTT.

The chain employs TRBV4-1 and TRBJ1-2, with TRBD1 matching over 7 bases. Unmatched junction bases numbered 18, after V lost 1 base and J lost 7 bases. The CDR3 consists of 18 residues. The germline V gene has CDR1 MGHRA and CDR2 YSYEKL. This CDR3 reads CASSQGSTGRILERGYTF. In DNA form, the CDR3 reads TGCGCCAGCAGCCAAGGTTCGACAGGGCGGATTCTGGAGCGTGGCTACACCTTC.

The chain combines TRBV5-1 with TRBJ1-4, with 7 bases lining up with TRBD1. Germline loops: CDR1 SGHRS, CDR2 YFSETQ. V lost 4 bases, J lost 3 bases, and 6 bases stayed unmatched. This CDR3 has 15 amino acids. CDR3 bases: TGCGCCAGCAGCCCGACAGGGCCGGCTAATGAAAAACTGTTTTTT. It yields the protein CASSPTGPANEKLFF.